These 15 T cell receptor beta chains originate from one sample sequenced in a study of T cells in Graves' hyperthyroidism and ophthalmopathy. Amplified TCR beta CDR3 regions derived from RNA transcripts. Using the HTBI primer set, a first-round RT-PCR was run on the TCR CDR3. TCRdb processed the multiplex PCR reads anew with MiXCR; each CDR3 protein has one entry. The data hold under 300,000 distinct CDR3 sequences, with more than 10% observed a single time. The specimen was blood. The receptor set was obtained from a woman aged 30 to 39 with Graves' hyperthyroidism that later progressed to Graves' ophthalmopathy.

This clonotype has a count of ten or more. This sequence joins TRBV11-2 and TRBJ2-5; tentatively, D is TRBD1 (6 bases). Germline V gene lookup returns CDR1 SGHAT and CDR2 FQNNGV. CDR3 length equals 14 residues. V shed 0 bases and J shed 3 bases, with 8 bases lying between them. In DNA, the CDR3 is TGTGCCAGCAGCTTAGAGGGGGCAGAAGAGACCCAGTACTTC. Encoded protein: CASSLEGAEETQYF.

This clonotype was seen more than once but under ten times. Possible read error: a much larger clone is one base away. The chain recombines TRBV7-2 with TRBJ2-3, with TRBD2 as a possible D gene (5 bases). Germline CDR1 and CDR2: SGHTA and FQGNSA. The CDR3 covers 13 residues. As DNA, the CDR3 is TGTGCCGGCAGCTTGGTCGGGAAAGATACGCAGTATTTT. Encoded protein: CAGSLVGKDTQYF.

This clonotype was detected ten times or more. The rearrangement links TRBV4-1 to TRBJ2-1; D not certain. Germline V gene data show CDR1 as MGHRA and CDR2 as YSYEKL. The CDR3 length is 16 residues. The V end lost 1 base, the J end lost 0 bases, and 10 bases lay between the germline ends. This CDR3 reads CASSQANLVSYNEQFF. In nucleotides, the CDR3 is TGCGCCAGCAGCCAAGCCAATTTAGTCTCCTACAATGAGCAGTTCTTC.

Points on this clonotype: This may stem from a read error, because a much larger clone lies one nucleotide away. The J gene is TRBJ1-5, the V gene TRBV20-1; possible D gene TRBD1, 5 bases. Germline assignment: CDR1 DFQATT and CDR2 SNEGSKA (reference sequence). The CDR3 is 14 residues long. CDR3 loop: CRAKPGGENQPQHF. In DNA form, the CDR3 reads TGCAGGGCCAAACCGGGGGGGGAGAATCAGCCCCAGCATTTT.

This clonotype was counted many times. V and J are TRBV18 and TRBJ2-1; 7 nucleotides line up with TRBD1. J was trimmed by 2 bases and V by 6 bases; bases with no gene match: 7. Germline assignment: CDR1 KGHSH and CDR2 LQKENI. The CDR3 runs 15 residues. In nucleotides, the CDR3 is TGTGCCAGCTCCCGTCCGGGACAGACCTACAATGAGCAGTTCTTC. Protein sequence: CASSRPGQTYNEQFF.

Note on this clonotype: This clone may be a read error of a much larger clone one base away. The genes are TRBV4-2 and TRBJ2-1; 9 bases fit TRBD2. From germline, CDR1 is LGHNA and CDR2 YNFKEQ. The CDR3 extends over 16 amino acids. The ends lost 0 bases at V and 9 bases at J; junction bases unmatched: 9. The chain's CDR3 is CASSQDWASGICEQFF. The CDR3 DNA reads TGTGCCAGCAGCCAAGATTGGGCTAGCGGGATCTGTGAGCAGTTCTTC.

This clonotype came up many times. The chain carries TRBV7-2 and TRBJ2-3; the match to TRBD2 covers 14 bases. The CDR3 has 16 amino acids. CDR1 and CDR2 (germline): SGHTA, FQGNSA. V gave up 5 bases and J gave up 4 bases; unmatched junction bases: 5. The CDR3 spells CASSGGLAGVPDTQYF. DNA of the CDR3: TGTGCCAGCAGCGGGGGACTAGCGGGAGTCCCAGATACGCAGTATTTT.

A note on this clonotype: This may stem from a read error, because a much larger clone lies one nucleotide away. V is TRBV4-1 and J is TRBJ2-7; D remains ambiguous. The germline gives CDR1 MGHRA, CDR2 YSYEKL. CDR3 size: 14 residues. The CDR3 region has the DNA TGCGCCAGCATCCAAACGGACCGCTCCTACGAGCAGTACTTC. Protein product: CASIQTDRSYEQYF.

There are many counts of this clonotype. The V call is TRBV20-1, the J call TRBJ2-7, with a weak D call TRBD1 (6 bases). CDR3 length equals 15 residues. V lost 2 bases to trimming and J lost 0 bases, with 14 bases between them. CDR1 is DFQATT and CDR2 is SNEGSKA in the germline V gene (reference sequence). Here the CDR3 reads CSARPTGHFSYEQYF. CDR3 DNA sequence: TGCAGTGCTAGACCCACAGGGCATTTCTCCTACGAGCAGTACTTC.

The chain has TRBV30 and TRBJ2-3; D perhaps matches TRBD1 (5 bases). The length of the CDR3 is 12 residues. The germline gives CDR1 GTSNPN, CDR2 SVGIG (reference sequence). V gave up 2 bases and J gave up 4 bases, with 7 bases separating them. Here the CDR3 DNA reads TGTGCCTGGAGTAGGACACCAGATACGCAGTATTTT. Amino acid sequence: CAWSRTPDTQYF.

This clonotype has only a few counts. The chain has TRBV3-1 and TRBJ1-2; D possibly corresponds to TRBD1 (6 bases). V dropped 3 bases and J dropped 4 bases, with 9 bases sitting between them. Germline-derived CDR1 and CDR2 are LGHDT and YNNKEL (reference sequence). The CDR3 totals 13 residues. This chain's CDR3 is CASSQGGPYGYTF. The CDR3 DNA reads TGTGCCAGCAGCCAGGGGGGGCCCTATGGCTACACCTTC.

This clonotype was seen a few times. A much more abundant neighbour one base away suggests this may be a read error. The chain links TRBV10-3 to TRBJ2-5; maybe TRBD1 (7 bases). Germline loops: CDR1 ENHRY, CDR2 SYGVKD. This CDR3 is 14 amino acids long. V gave up 5 bases and J gave up 2 bases, with 12 bases separating them. CDR3 amino acids: CAISQGGQQETQYF. DNA for the CDR3: TGTGCCATCAGTCAGGGGGGACAGCAAGAGACCCAGTACTTC.

There are a few counts of this clonotype. This chain connects TRBV4-3 to TRBJ2-7, with D unclear. Trimming shortened V by 4 bases and J by 0 bases, and 10 bases separated the two germline ends. CDR3 length: 14 residues. The germline V gene has CDR1 LGHNA and CDR2 YSLEER. The CDR3 protein is CASSPTVFSYEQYF. CDR3 bases: TGCGCCAGCAGCCCGACTGTCTTCTCCTACGAGCAGTACTTC.

This clonotype has a count of ten or more. This chain links TRBV10-2 with TRBJ2-7; D call uncertain. Germline lookup yields CDR1 WSHSY and CDR2 SAAADI. The CDR3 loop spans 14 amino acids. V was shortened by 3 bases and J by 3 bases, with 12 bases between the two germline ends. CDR3 loop: CASSDRVKVYEQYF. DNA of the CDR3: TGCGCCAGCAGTGATAGGGTTAAGGTCTACGAGCAGTACTTC.

This clonotype was seen at least ten times. The chain combines TRBV18 with TRBJ2-7; the D is unclear. The V and J ends lost 1 base and 6 bases respectively, with 7 bases between them. The CDR3 spans 12 residues. CDR1 KGHSH and CDR2 LQKENI come from the germline V gene. DNA for the CDR3: TGTGCCAGCTCACCACTTATCGGCGAGCAGTACTTC. This sequence encodes CASSPLIGEQYF.